Listed below are T cell receptor beta chains from one sample, sequenced in a study of CD8+ T cells in alopecia areata. The method was immunoSEQ multiplex PCR; TCRdb's version includes in-frame clones alone and lacks a portion of them. The table has more than 90,000 clones, around 60% seen once. The specimen comprised CD8+ T cells sorted from blood, sampled between weeks 55 and 65, from a patient treated with tofacitinib. These receptors originate from a human donor with alopecia areata. The CDR3 runs from the conserved cysteine through the conserved F or W. D genes are given only for firm matches. Some rows have no size entry. The others give once, few or many, or a class for an expanded clone.

cdr3_nt cdr3_aa clone_size j_call v_call d_call
TGCAGCGTTGGTGGGTTTGGGACACCCAATAACTATGGCTACACCTTC CSVGGFGTPNNYGYTF NA TRBJ1-2 TRBV29-1 NA
TGTGCCAGCAGCGTAGGGCCCGGCACAGGGATCGACGAGCAGTACTTC CASSVGPGTGIDEQYF NA TRBJ2-7 TRBV9 NA
TGCAGCGTTGGTCTAGCTGGCCGATCCTACGAGCAGTACTTC CSVGLAGRSYEQYF NA TRBJ2-7 TRBV29-1 NA
TGCAGCGTAGGCATAAACTATGGCTACACCTTC CSVGINYGYTF few TRBJ1-2 TRBV29-1 NA
TGTGCCAGCAGCTTAGGGGGGACGCCTGGCTACACCTTC CASSLGGTPGYTF few TRBJ1-2 TRBV13 NA
TGTGCCAGCAGCTCCCTTCCGCGGGAGAACACAGATACGCAGTATTTT CASSSLPRENTDTQYF NA TRBJ2-3 TRBV7-2 TRBD2
TGTGCCAGCAGTACCCACCCTGGTTTCCGGGAGTCGTACGAGCAGTACTTC CASSTHPGFRESYEQYF NA TRBJ2-7 TRBV5-6 NA
TGTGCCAGCACCTTGGGACTTGGTCAAGAGACCCAGTACTTC CASTLGLGQETQYF NA TRBJ2-5 TRBV11-2 NA
TGTGCCAGCAGTGAGGTAGCGGGGGGGCCAACCCAGTACTTC CASSEVAGGPTQYF NA TRBJ2-5 TRBV6-1 TRBD2
TGTGCCAGCAGTGAAGGGGGAGGGGGAACGCGAGGGGAGCAGTTCTTC CASSEGGGGTRGEQFF NA TRBJ2-1 TRBV2 NA
TGTGCCAGCTCACCACTCGTCTCTGGGGCCAACGTCCTGACTTTC CASSPLVSGANVLTF NA TRBJ2-6 TRBV18 NA
TGTGCCACCAGCAGAGGGGTGGGGGGCGCAGATGGCTACACCTTC CATSRGVGGADGYTF NA TRBJ1-2 TRBV15 NA
TGTGCCACCAGCAGAGATTGGGGGACAGTGGAAGCCTACGAGCAGTACTTC CATSRDWGTVEAYEQYF NA TRBJ2-7 TRBV15 TRBD1
TGCGCCAGCAGCTCCACTACGATCGGGGGGTATAGCAATCAGCCCCAGCATTTT CASSSTTIGGYSNQPQHF NA TRBJ1-5 TRBV4-1 NA
TGTGCCAGCACGAGGGGGCGGACCTACGAGCAGTACTTC CASTRGRTYEQYF few TRBJ2-7 TRBV5-8 TRBD1
TGTGCCAGCAGCCCTAAGTTAGCCCCCGGGGAGCTGTTTTTT CASSPKLAPGELFF NA TRBJ2-2 TRBV7-2 NA
TGTGCCAGCAGTTACCGTCCCCCTGGGTCCTTAACTGAAGCTTTCTTT CASSYRPPGSLTEAFF NA TRBJ1-1 TRBV6-5 NA